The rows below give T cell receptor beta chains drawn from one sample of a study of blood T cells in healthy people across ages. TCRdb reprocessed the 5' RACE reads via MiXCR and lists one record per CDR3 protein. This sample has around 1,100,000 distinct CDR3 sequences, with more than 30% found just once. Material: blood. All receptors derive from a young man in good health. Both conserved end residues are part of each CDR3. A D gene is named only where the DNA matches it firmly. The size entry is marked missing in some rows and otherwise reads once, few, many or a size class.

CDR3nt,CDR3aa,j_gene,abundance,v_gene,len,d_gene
TGCAGTGCTGAGGGTCCCTCCAATGGGCAGTTCTTC,CSAEGPSNGQFF,TRBJ2-1,.,TRBV20-1,12,.
TGTGCCAGCAGCTCCCAACTAGCGGCTCTTTACAATGAGCAGTTCTTC,CASSSQLAALYNEQFF,TRBJ2-1,few,TRBV4-2,16,TRBD2
TGTGCCAGCTTCCCAGGGATTAGCACAGATACGCAGTATTTT,CASFPGISTDTQYF,TRBJ2-3,.,TRBV7-9,14,.
TGCGCCAGCAGCCTCGACAGGGGGAGAGATACGCAGTATTTT,CASSLDRGRDTQYF,TRBJ2-3,many,TRBV5-1,14,TRBD1
TGTGCCAGCAGCTTTCAGGGGGCCAACAAGGCAGATACGCAGTATTTT,CASSFQGANKADTQYF,TRBJ2-3,few,TRBV7-2,16,TRBD1
TGTGCCAGCAGCGAAAGACTAGCGGGGGGGCAAGATACGCAGTATTTT,CASSERLAGGQDTQYF,TRBJ2-3,once,TRBV9,16,TRBD2
TGTGCCAGCGGGAGTATTGGCGATCAGCCCCAGCATTTT,CASGSIGDQPQHF,TRBJ1-5,few,TRBV2,13,.
TGTGCCAGCAGCTTAGGGATGGTTTCAGGGCGAGAGACCCAGTACTTC,CASSLGMVSGRETQYF,TRBJ2-5,few,TRBV7-2,16,.
TGTGCCAGCAGTTTAGACTCGGGGGCACGGGGCTACACCTTC,CASSLDSGARGYTF,TRBJ1-2,.,TRBV12-3/TRBV12-4,14,.
TGTGCCAGCAGTTCCCCCCGGCCTAATGAGCAGTTCTTC,CASSSPRPNEQFF,TRBJ2-1,many,TRBV28,13,.
TGTGCCAGCAGTGAATTGGGGGAAGGTAGCTATGGCTACACCTTC,CASSELGEGSYGYTF,TRBJ1-2,.,TRBV25-1,15,.
TGTGCCAGCAGTCACACCGCCCGGGACCTCTATGGCTACACCTTC,CASSHTARDLYGYTF,TRBJ1-2,.,TRBV6-2/TRBV6-3,15,.
TGTGCCATCAGTGGGACGGACGGTTCCTACGAGCAGTACTTC,CAISGTDGSYEQYF,TRBJ2-7,.,TRBV10-3,14,.
TGCGCCAGCAGCTTGACCGGGTTACCAAATCAGCCCCAGCATTTT,CASSLTGLPNQPQHF,TRBJ1-5,.,TRBV5-1,15,.
TGCAGTGCTCCGGGACAGGGCGGATCGAACACTGAAGCTTTCTTT,CSAPGQGGSNTEAFF,TRBJ1-1,.,TRBV20-1,15,TRBD1
TGTGCCAGCAGATCGATTCGGGACAGCTCCTATAATTCACCCCTCCACTTT,CASRSIRDSSYNSPLHF,TRBJ1-6,once,TRBV5-6,17,TRBD1
TGTGCCAGCAGCCAAGGCGGCAGGCCGACCTACAATGAGCAGTTCTTC,CASSQGGRPTYNEQFF,TRBJ2-1,few,TRBV5-4,16,.
TGCAGTGCTACTGACAGGGGACCTAATGAAAAACTGTTTTTT,CSATDRGPNEKLFF,TRBJ1-4,.,TRBV20-1,14,TRBD1
TGTGCCAGCAGCCGCCGGGACAAACGTCGCACCGGGGAGCTGTTTTTT,CASSRRDKRRTGELFF,TRBJ2-2,.,TRBV7-9,16,.
TGTGCCAGCAGCTTACAGGAGGCGAATACCTACGAGCAGTACTTC,CASSLQEANTYEQYF,TRBJ2-7,.,TRBV7-9,15,.
TGTGCCAGCAGTAGGCGACAGCCGTATAATTCACCCCTCCACTTT,CASSRRQPYNSPLHF,TRBJ1-6,.,TRBV6-5,15,.
TGTGCCAGCAGTATGAGCTCTGGAAACACCATATATTTT,CASSMSSGNTIYF,TRBJ1-3,.,TRBV27,13,.
TGCAGTGCTAGTGAATTGAGGGGGTATACAGGCACAGATACGCAGTATTTT,CSASELRGYTGTDTQYF,TRBJ2-3,few,TRBV20-1,17,.
TGCAGTGCTGAAGGGCTTTCGTTTGATTCGAGCGTTGCTCGACCCACAGATACGCAGTATTTT,CSAEGLSFDSSVARPTDTQYF,TRBJ2-3,.,TRBV20-1,21,.
TGTGCCAGCAGCTTACCAGGGTCGAATGAGCAGTTCTTC,CASSLPGSNEQFF,TRBJ2-1,.,TRBV7-7,13,.
TGTGCCATCAGCGGGGGGCAGTACTATGGCTACACCTTC,CAISGGQYYGYTF,TRBJ1-2,many,TRBV10-3,13,.
TGTGCCAGCAGCGTAGGGCAGGAAAACTACGAGCAGTACTTC,CASSVGQENYEQYF,TRBJ2-7,.,TRBV9,14,.
TGTGCCAGCAGCCTGTACAGGAGGAATAATGAAAAACTGTTTTTT,CASSLYRRNNEKLFF,TRBJ1-4,few,TRBV3-1,15,.
TGTGCCAGCAGTCGTAGCGGGGGGCTCACAGATACGCAGTATTTT,CASSRSGGLTDTQYF,TRBJ2-3,few,TRBV2,15,TRBD2
TGCAGCGTGAGTAGTGTTGGTATCGGAGTGGATTATGGCTACACCTTC,CSVSSVGIGVDYGYTF,TRBJ1-2,few,TRBV29-1,16,.
TGTGCCAGCAGCCAACTGTGGAGCGGCACAGATACGCAGTATTTT,CASSQLWSGTDTQYF,TRBJ2-3,.,TRBV3-1,15,.
TGCGCCAGCAGCACGGGGGGGCACAATGAAAAACTGTTTTTT,CASSTGGHNEKLFF,TRBJ1-4,once,TRBV5-1,14,.
TGTGCCAGCAGCCAAGATGTGGGGCGGCCGCTAGATACGCAGTATTTT,CASSQDVGRPLDTQYF,TRBJ2-3,.,TRBV14,16,.
TGTGCCAGCAGCTCCCTAGGGGGACAGGCCTACAATGAGCAGTACTTC,CASSSLGGQAYNEQYF,TRBJ2-5,.,TRBV5-5,16,TRBD1
TGCGCCAGCAGCCAGGACAGAAACAAGACCTACAATGAGCAGTACTTC,CASSQDRNKTYNEQYF,TRBJ2-5,.,TRBV5-1,16,.
TGTGCCAGCAGTCCAAGGGCGACCCAGTACTTC,CASSPRATQYF,TRBJ2-5,.,TRBV6-2/TRBV6-3,11,.
TGTGCCACCAACATGGGGGCGAACACCGGGGAGCTGTTTTTT,CATNMGANTGELFF,TRBJ2-2,once,TRBV6-6,14,.
TGTGCCAGCAGCTTGGAGGGACAGGGGACAGATAGTCACCTCCACTTT,CASSLEGQGTDSHLHF,TRBJ1-6,.,TRBV5-4,16,TRBD1
TGTGCCATTCCCCCCCAGGGGGCAAAGGGCTCAGTCGAGCAGTACTTC,CAIPPQGAKGSVEQYF,TRBJ2-7,.,TRBV27,16,TRBD1
TGTGCCAGCAGTTACCTAGACAGTCGCTCCTACGAGCAGTACTTC,CASSYLDSRSYEQYF,TRBJ2-7,.,TRBV6-5,15,.
TGTGCCAGCAGTTCGCTTCTAGCGGGGGGTTATACCTCCTACGAGCAGTACTTC,CASSSLLAGGYTSYEQYF,TRBJ2-7,few,TRBV12-3/TRBV12-4,18,TRBD2
TGTGCCAGCAGCGTAGATTGTGGGTATTGGGGGCCCCAGCATTTT,CASSVDCGYWGPQHF,TRBJ1-5,.,TRBV9,15,.
TGTGCCAGCAGCTTATTGGGGGGGGGCGAATTCTCCTACGAGCAGTACTTC,CASSLLGGGEFSYEQYF,TRBJ2-7,few,TRBV7-9,17,.
TGTGCCAGCAGGAGCGGGGGGCGGTCAGATACGCAGTATTTT,CASRSGGRSDTQYF,TRBJ2-3,few,TRBV28,14,TRBD2
TGCAGTGCTAGAGTGGCAGGCGGAATAACAGGGGGCCGGGAAGGTGGGCCCAAAAACATTCAGTACTTC,CSARVAGGITGGREGGPKNIQYF,TRBJ2-4,.,TRBV20-1,23,TRBD1
TGCAGCGTTGACTGGTCCGGTGAAGCTTTCTTT,CSVDWSGEAFF,TRBJ1-1,few,TRBV29-1,11,.
TGCAGTGCTAGGGCCCGCCGAGGGACTGAAGCTTTCTTT,CSARARRGTEAFF,TRBJ1-1,.,TRBV20-1,13,.
TGTGCCGGAGGACAGGGGTTCACTGAAGCTTTCTTT,CAGGQGFTEAFF,TRBJ1-1,.,TRBV6-1,12,TRBD1
TGCGCCAGCAGCCAATCCTTCGGGACAGGTCGTCGTGGCTACACCTTC,CASSQSFGTGRRGYTF,TRBJ1-2,many,TRBV4-1,16,TRBD1
TGTGCCAGCGTACAGACAGATACGCAGTATTTT,CASVQTDTQYF,TRBJ2-3,few,TRBV2,11,.
TGTGCCAGCAGTGAAGCGGGGACTAACTCCTATGGCTACACCTTC,CASSEAGTNSYGYTF,TRBJ1-2,few,TRBV2,15,.